The next 8 T cell receptor beta chains were all read from a single sample in a study of T cell repertoires in cytomegalovirus infection. No cognate antigen is known for these TCRs. TCRdb ran MiXCR on the reads and lists one entry per CDR3 protein. The table shows about 480,000 distinct CDR3 sequences, with more than 30% occurring only once. The sample consisted of cultured PBMCs, taken from culture after CMV antigen stimulation. The receptor set was obtained from a human donor in good health (CMV status not recorded). Some clones in this sample may be carry-over from other donors' samples.

The gene calls are TRBV19 and TRBJ2-3; 7 bases match TRBD2. The CDR3 runs to 14 residues. V was pared by 4 bases and J by 4 bases, with 5 bases of the junction left unmatched. CDR1 is LNHDA and CDR2 is SQIVND in the germline V gene (reference sequence). The CDR3 reads CASSTGLVPDTQYF. The CDR3 nucleotides are TGTGCCAGTAGTACAGGACTAGTCCCAGATACGCAGTATTTT.

This clonotype turned up a few times. The chain is built from TRBV4-3 and TRBJ2-1; 8 positions agree with TRBD2. V gave up 0 bases and J gave up 0 bases; unmatched junction bases: 4. Per germline, CDR1 LGHNA and CDR2 YSLEER. The CDR3 covers 17 residues. CDR3 coding DNA: TGCGCCAGCAGCCAAGATGGGAGCGGGAGCTCCTACAATGAGCAGTTCTTC. As protein: CASSQDGSGSSYNEQFF.

The V gene is TRBV3-1, the J gene TRBJ2-1, with TRBD2 matching over 10 bases. CDR3 length equals 18 residues. The germline V gene encodes CDR1 LGHDT and CDR2 YNNKEL (reference sequence). Trimming took 4 bases from V and 3 from J; bases not matched to a gene: 12. The CDR3 loop is CASSPLNQLAGLYNEQFF. The CDR3 coding sequence is TGTGCCAGCAGCCCACTAAATCAACTAGCGGGACTCTACAATGAGCAGTTCTTC.

This clonotype was found many times. The chain uses TRBV7-2 and TRBJ1-1, with D perhaps matching TRBD1 (5 bases). The CDR3 length is 16 residues. V lost 5 bases, J lost 0 bases, and 16 bases lay in between. CDR1 and CDR2 (germline): SGHTA, FQGNSA. Here the CDR3 reads CASSISGTGMNTEAFF. CDR3 sequence (DNA): TGTGCCAGCAGCATATCCGGGACCGGAATGAACACTGAAGCTTTCTTT.

This clonotype has more than one count but fewer than ten. The chain combines TRBV19 with TRBJ1-5; tentatively, D is TRBD1 (5 bases). The length of the CDR3 is 15 residues. The ends were cut back, 6 bases at V and 11 bases at J, with 23 bases in the middle. CDR1 LNHDA and CDR2 SQIVND come from the germline V gene (reference sequence). The CDR3 sequence: CASSPWGGDDLTQHF. Here the CDR3 DNA reads TGTGCCAGTAGCCCTTGGGGCGGGGACGACCTTACCCAGCATTTT.

This clonotype occurred a few times. The V and J genes are TRBV19 and TRBJ1-2; 8 bases match TRBD1. V lost 3 bases and J lost 4; bases outside the gene matches: 10. CDR1 is LNHDA and CDR2 is SQIVND in the germline V gene (reference sequence). There are 16 residues in the CDR3. CDR3 sequence reads: CASSIPLQGALYGYTF. CDR3 coding DNA: TGTGCCAGTAGTATTCCCCTGCAGGGGGCCCTCTATGGCTACACCTTC.

This clonotype has just a few counts. V and J are TRBV6-2 or TRBV6-3 and TRBJ2-5; possible D gene TRBD1, 8 bases. The CDR3 runs 15 residues. The V gene's germline CDR1 is MNHEY and CDR2 SVGEGT. Between the trimmed V and J ends, which lost 4 bases and 2 bases, there was a span of 14 bases. The CDR3 here is CASSSGQGLQETQYF. The CDR3 DNA is TGTGCCAGCAGTTCCGGACAGGGACTACAAGAGACCCAGTACTTC.

The CDR3, as DNA: TGTGCCAGCAGTTCCCATATAGCGGGAGGGCCCTTCGAGCAGTACTTC. Translation: CASSSHIAGGPFEQYF. The chain joins TRBV12-3 or TRBV12-4 to TRBJ2-7; 11 nucleotides line up with TRBD2. This CDR3 comprises 16 residues. The V and J ends lost 4 bases and 6 bases, in that order; junction bases with no gene match: 11.